The rows below give T cell receptor beta chains drawn from one sample of a study of cytomegalovirus exposure and HLA in healthy donors. Assay: immunoSEQ multiplex PCR; the TCRdb copy retains only in-frame clones and omits some. The sample has some 200,000 clones, roughly four fifths seen once. The specimen sequenced was PBMCs. The receptors shown here come from a woman aged 18-29 years in good health and CMV-seronegative. The CDR3 runs from the conserved cysteine through the conserved F or W. Each record gives: clone size, V gene, D gene, J gene, CDR3 DNA, CDR3 protein. D genes are given only for firm matches. The size of a clone is reported for some rows only, either as once, few or many, or as a class for expanded clones.

NA,TRBV7-7,NA,TRBJ2-2,TGTGCCAGCAGCTCCCTCGGGTCCGGCACCGGGGAGCTGTTTTTT,CASSSLGSGTGELFF
NA,TRBV4-1,TRBD1,TRBJ2-7,TGCGCCAGCAGCCAAGACGTGACAGGGCTCACCTACGAGCAGTACTTC,CASSQDVTGLTYEQYF
NA,TRBV5-6,TRBD2,TRBJ2-1,TGTGCCAGCACCCTTTTAGCGGGACCCTACAATGAGCAGTTCTTC,CASTLLAGPYNEQFF
NA,TRBV4-2,TRBD2,TRBJ2-7,TGTGCCAGCACCATTAGCGGGGGGGGTTCCTACGAGCAGTACTTC,CASTISGGGSYEQYF
NA,TRBV19,NA,TRBJ1-2,TGTGCCAGTAGTATAATGGCTGGCTACACCTTC,CASSIMAGYTF
once,TRBV6-1,NA,TRBJ1-4,TGTGCCAGCAGCTTGGACAGAGAAGGTTTGAAACTGTTTTTT,CASSLDREGLKLFF
NA,TRBV6-5,NA,TRBJ1-5,TGTGCCAGCAGTTACTCAAGCGGGGTGGGATCGGCCCAGCATTTT,CASSYSSGVGSAQHF
NA,TRBV5-6,TRBD1,TRBJ2-1,TGTGCCAGCAGCTCAAGCTGGACAGGGGAAATACGCAATGAGCAGTTCTTC,CASSSSWTGEIRNEQFF
NA,TRBV28,NA,TRBJ2-2,TGTGCCAGCAGTTCGCGGGCCCTATACACCGGGGAGCTGTTTTTT,CASSSRALYTGELFF
NA,TRBV14,NA,TRBJ1-2,TGTGCCAGCAGCCAAGATGGCGGCTACACCTTC,CASSQDGGYTF
few,TRBV6-1,NA,TRBJ2-5,TGTGCCAGCAGTGAAGCCTCCGGGGGTCAAGAGACCCAGTACTTC,CASSEASGGQETQYF
NA,TRBV11-3,NA,TRBJ2-2,TGTGCCAGCAGCTTAAACTCCGCGGACACCGGGGAGCTGTTTTTT,CASSLNSADTGELFF
NA,TRBV7-2,NA,TRBJ1-2,TGTGCCAGCAGCTTAGTAGGTGGTGAGCGCTACTATGGCTACACCTTC,CASSLVGGERYYGYTF
NA,TRBV27,NA,TRBJ2-7,TGTGCCAGCAGACCCTCCGGGGTGAGGTCCTACGAGCAGTACTTC,CASRPSGVRSYEQYF
few,TRBV7-8,TRBD1,TRBJ2-1,TGTGCCAGCAGCACCTCGGGACAGGGAGCTGAGCAGTTCTTC,CASSTSGQGAEQFF
NA,TRBV27,NA,TRBJ2-3,TGTGCCAGCAGTTTATCTCTGGCTAGCACAGATACGCAGTATTTT,CASSLSLASTDTQYF
once,TRBV7-6,NA,TRBJ1-1,TGTGCCAGCAGCTTAGTTACTCTCAGAGGTTACACTGAAGCTTTCTTT,CASSLVTLRGYTEAFF
NA,TRBV19,TRBD1,TRBJ2-1,TGTGCCACCCAACAGGGGAACAATGAGCAGTTCTTC,CATQQGNNEQFF
NA,TRBV13,TRBD2,TRBJ2-2,TGTGCCAGCAGCAAACCACGGGGGGGCATAAACGGGGAGCTGTTTTTT,CASSKPRGGINGELFF
few,TRBV5-6,TRBD1,TRBJ2-2,TGTGCCAGCAGCTTGAGCCGAAGACAGGGGGGGAACACCGGGGAGCTGTTTTTT,CASSLSRRQGGNTGELFF
NA,TRBV5-1,TRBD1,TRBJ2-5,TGCGCCAGCAGCTCTGGTATCGGGACAGGCCGGCAAGAGACCCAGTACTTC,CASSSGIGTGRQETQYF
few,TRBV6-5,NA,TRBJ1-2,TGTGCCAGCTTTCACAGGGTGGGTGGCTACACCTTC,CASFHRVGGYTF
NA,TRBV10-3,TRBD2,TRBJ2-3,TGTGCCATCACTAGCGGCGAACGGGGTACGCAGTATTTT,CAITSGERGTQYF
NA,TRBV9,NA,TRBJ2-7,TGTGCCAGCAGCTTCACAGGGTACCACGAGCAGTACTTC,CASSFTGYHEQYF
NA,TRBV9,TRBD1,TRBJ1-2,TGTGCCAGCAGCGGAGGAGTCAGGGGGCCGGACACCTATGGCTACACCTTC,CASSGGVRGPDTYGYTF
NA,TRBV9,TRBD1,TRBJ1-3,TGTGCCAGCAGCGCCGGAACAGGGGCTGGAAACACCATATATTTT,CASSAGTGAGNTIYF
few,TRBV28,TRBD2,TRBJ2-2,TGTGCCATCGGACTAGCGCCCGGGGAGCTGTTTTTT,CAIGLAPGELFF
NA,TRBV6-4,NA,TRBJ1-1,TGTGCCAGCAGTGACAAGGGGCTGAACACTGAAGCTTTCTTT,CASSDKGLNTEAFF
NA,TRBV11-2,TRBD2,TRBJ2-3,TGTGCCAGCAGCCCCCCCTCGGCTAGCGGGAGGGCGCAGTATTTT,CASSPPSASGRAQYF
once,TRBV12-5,NA,TRBJ2-1,TGTGCTAGTGGCTTCATCGGGGTCCTTGTCGATGAGCAGTTCTTC,CASGFIGVLVDEQFF
NA,TRBV10-1,NA,TRBJ2-2,TGCGCCAGCAGTGCGTCCACAGTCAATGGTCCTTCGCCCGGGGAGCTGTTTTTT,CASSASTVNGPSPGELFF
NA,TRBV5-8,TRBD1,TRBJ2-2,TGTGCCAGCAGCCCTGGGACAGGGGACACCGGGGAGCTGTTTTTT,CASSPGTGDTGELFF
once,TRBV5-6,NA,TRBJ2-1,TGTGCCAGCAGCTTAGGGGTAGGGCTATGGCTCTTC,CASSLGVGLWLF
NA,TRBV10-2,TRBD2,TRBJ2-1,TGCGCCAGCAGTGGACCTCGGGGGACTAGCTCCTACAATGAGCAGTTCTTC,CASSGPRGTSSYNEQFF
NA,TRBV28,TRBD1,TRBJ2-7,TGTGCCAGCAAATCGACAGGGAACGAGCAGTACTTC,CASKSTGNEQYF
NA,TRBV27,NA,TRBJ1-1,TGTGCCAGCAGTTCATGGAACGGGGGGGAGAACACTGAAGCTTTCTTT,CASSSWNGGENTEAFF
once,TRBV19,NA,TRBJ1-1,TGTGCCAGTAGTTCCTGGGCGCACACTGAAGCTTTCTTT,CASSSWAHTEAFF
NA,TRBV6-5,TRBD1,TRBJ2-7,TGTGCCAGCAGAAGTACAGGGGAATTAACCTACGAGCAGTACTTC,CASRSTGELTYEQYF
NA,TRBV7-6,NA,TRBJ2-2,TGTGCCAGCAGCCCGGACTCCTACACCGGGGAGCTGTTTTTT,CASSPDSYTGELFF
NA,TRBV2,TRBD1,TRBJ2-2,TGTGCCAGCAGTGGGGACAGTTTCACCGGGGAGCTGTTTTTT,CASSGDSFTGELFF
once,TRBV10-2,TRBD1,TRBJ2-5,TGCGCCAGCAGTGAGTCGATGGGACAGAGGGTGACCCAGTACTTC,CASSESMGQRVTQYF
NA,TRBV14,NA,TRBJ1-1,TGTGCCAGCAGCCGCACGGGACAATCTGAAGCTTTCTTT,CASSRTGQSEAFF
NA,TRBV6-1,TRBD2,TRBJ2-2,TGTGCCAGCAGTGCTCCGGGACTAGCGGTCGTCACCGGGGAGCTGTTTTTT,CASSAPGLAVVTGELFF
NA,TRBV27,NA,TRBJ1-1,TGTGCCAGCAGTCCTCGAGCAGGGGCTAATGAAGCTTTCTTT,CASSPRAGANEAFF
NA,TRBV5-5,TRBD1,TRBJ2-6,TGTGCCAGCAGCGTAGCCGGGACAGGGGGTGCTGGGGCCAACGTCCTGACTTTC,CASSVAGTGGAGANVLTF
NA,TRBV13,TRBD2,TRBJ2-5,TGTGCCAGCAGCTTAAGCGGGAAAGAGACCCAGTACTTC,CASSLSGKETQYF
NA,TRBV28,TRBD2,TRBJ2-5,TGTGCCAGCAGCGACCTTAGCGGGATAGGAGAGACCCAGTACTTC,CASSDLSGIGETQYF
NA,TRBV7-9,TRBD1,TRBJ1-2,TGTGCCAGCAGCCCAGGGGGTACTAACTATGGCTACACCTTC,CASSPGGTNYGYTF
NA,TRBV5-1,NA,TRBJ2-7,TGCGCCAGCAGTTCAGGGACTCCCACCTACGAGCAGTACTTC,CASSSGTPTYEQYF
NA,TRBV5-1,NA,TRBJ2-5,TGCGCCAGCAGCTTGGCGCAGGGAGAGACCCAGTACTTC,CASSLAQGETQYF
NA,TRBV6-6,NA,TRBJ1-1,TGTGCCAGCAGTCCGGGGGGGCACACTGAAGCTTTCTTT,CASSPGGHTEAFF
NA,TRBV11-3,TRBD2,TRBJ2-2,TGTGCCAGCAGCCTACTCGGGGGGACCGGGGAGCTGTTTTTT,CASSLLGGTGELFF
NA,TRBV5-1,NA,TRBJ1-4,TGCGCCAGCAGCTTGGTGGCAGGAAGTAGTGAAAAACTGTTTTTT,CASSLVAGSSEKLFF
NA,TRBV27,TRBD2,TRBJ2-7,TGTGCCAGCAGGTTACTAGCGGCCAATTACGAGCAGTACTTC,CASRLLAANYEQYF
NA,TRBV18,TRBD1,TRBJ2-7,TGTGCCAGCTCACGCTCGGGACAGGAGACCTACGAGCAGTACTTC,CASSRSGQETYEQYF
once,TRBV2,NA,TRBJ2-1,TGTGCCAGCAGTGGCAGCGAATCCTACAATGAGCAGTTCTTC,CASSGSESYNEQFF
once,TRBV2,NA,TRBJ2-5,TGTGCCAGCAGTGAGAGGAATCGGGAGACCCAGTACTTC,CASSERNRETQYF